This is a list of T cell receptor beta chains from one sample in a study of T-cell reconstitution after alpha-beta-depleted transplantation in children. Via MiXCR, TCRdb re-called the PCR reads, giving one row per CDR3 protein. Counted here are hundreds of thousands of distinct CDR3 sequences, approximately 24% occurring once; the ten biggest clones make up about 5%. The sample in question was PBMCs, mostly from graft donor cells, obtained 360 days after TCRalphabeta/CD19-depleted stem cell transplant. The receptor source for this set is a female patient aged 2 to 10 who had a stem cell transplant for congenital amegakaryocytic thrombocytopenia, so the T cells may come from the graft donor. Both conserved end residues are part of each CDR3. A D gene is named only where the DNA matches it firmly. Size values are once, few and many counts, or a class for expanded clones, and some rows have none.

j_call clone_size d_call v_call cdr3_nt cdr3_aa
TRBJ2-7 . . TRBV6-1 TGTGCCAGCAGTCCCCCGTCGGGGTACTACGAGCAGTACTTC CASSPPSGYYEQYF
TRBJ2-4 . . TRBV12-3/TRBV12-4 TGTGCCAGCAGTTTACGGGGGGCCGAAAACATTCAGTACTTC CASSLRGAENIQYF
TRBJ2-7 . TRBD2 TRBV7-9 TGTGCCAGCAGCTTAGTGTCGGGACTAGTCTTGGAGCAGTACTTC CASSLVSGLVLEQYF
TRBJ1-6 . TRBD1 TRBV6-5 TGTGCCAGCAGTTACGTCCCGGGACAGGGGTCACCCCTCCACTTT CASSYVPGQGSPLHF
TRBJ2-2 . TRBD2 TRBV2 TGTGCCAGCAGTGCCTCCATAACTAGCGGTCGGAAGAACACCTGGGAGCTGTTTTTT CASSASITSGRKNTWELFF
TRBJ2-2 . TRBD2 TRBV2 TGTGCCAGCAGTGTTCTACTAGCGGGAGCCGGGGAGCTGTTTTTT CASSVLLAGAGELFF
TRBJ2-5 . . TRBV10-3 TGTGCCATCAGTGAGTCCGTCGAGACCCAGTACTTC CAISESVETQYF
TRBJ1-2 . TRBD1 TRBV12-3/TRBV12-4 TGTGCCAGCAGTTCACGACAGGGGGCTAAGGGCTACACCTTC CASSSRQGAKGYTF
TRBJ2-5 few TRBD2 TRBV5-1 TGCGCCAGCAGCTTGACGCTAGCGGGGTTTCGCCAAGAGACCCAGTACTTC CASSLTLAGFRQETQYF
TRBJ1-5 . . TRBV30 TGTGCCTGGAGTAGACAGAGCAATCAGCCCCAGCATTTT CAWSRQSNQPQHF
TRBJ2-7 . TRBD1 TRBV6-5 TGTGCCAGCAGTTACTCGGACAGGGGGCACGAGCAGTACTTC CASSYSDRGHEQYF
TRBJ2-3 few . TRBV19 TGTGCCAGTAGTAGGACTCGCACAGATACGCAGTATTTT CASSRTRTDTQYF
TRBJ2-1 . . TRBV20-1 TGCAGTGCGGCCACCGTCAGACATTGGAATGAGCAGTTCTTC CSAATVRHWNEQFF
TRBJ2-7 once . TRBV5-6 TGTGCCAGCAGCCAGACACCGGCCTCCTACGAGCAGTACTTC CASSQTPASYEQYF
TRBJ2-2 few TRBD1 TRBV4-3 TGCGCCAGCAGCCAAGATCCGGCCGACAGGGTACGGTTCGGGGAGCTGTTTTTT CASSQDPADRVRFGELFF
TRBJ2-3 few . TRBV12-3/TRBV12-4 TGTGCCAGCAGCCTTTCCTCGGGCACAGATACGCAGTATTTT CASSLSSGTDTQYF
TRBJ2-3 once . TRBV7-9 TGTGCCAGCAGCTCAACCGGGACAAACCGCCCGGATACGCAGTATTTT CASSSTGTNRPDTQYF
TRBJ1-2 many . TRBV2 TGTGCCAGCAGTCAAGACAGCCTAGCTAACTATGGCTACACCTTC CASSQDSLANYGYTF
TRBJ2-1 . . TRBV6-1 TGTGCCAGCAGTCGGACAACGCACAATGAGCAGTTCTTC CASSRTTHNEQFF
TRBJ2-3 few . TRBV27 TGTGCCAGCAGTTTACTAGCGAGTGTAAGGACAGATACGCAGTATTTT CASSLLASVRTDTQYF
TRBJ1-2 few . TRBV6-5 TGTGCCAGCAGCCAGGGGCTCTATGGCTACACCTTC CASSQGLYGYTF
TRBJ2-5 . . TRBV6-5 TGTGCCAGCAGTTTCTTGTGGGCAGGGAATGAACAAGAGACCCAGTACTTC CASSFLWAGNEQETQYF
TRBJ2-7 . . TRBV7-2 TGTGCCAGCAGCTTAAGCCTAGTCTCCTACGAGCAGTACTTC CASSLSLVSYEQYF
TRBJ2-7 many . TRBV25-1 TGTGCCAGCAGTGAGCCACTCTCCTACGAGCAGTACTTC CASSEPLSYEQYF
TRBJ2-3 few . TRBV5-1 TGCGCCAGCAGCCCGGTTGGAGGGGCCTTCACAGATACGCAGTATTTT CASSPVGGAFTDTQYF
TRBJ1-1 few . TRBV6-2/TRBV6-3 TGTGCCAGCAGTCGGGTAGGGAACACTGAAGCTTTCTTT CASSRVGNTEAFF
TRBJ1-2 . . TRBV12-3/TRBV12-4 TGTGCCAGCTCCCGGGGGGCAGGAAGTTATAACTATGGCTACACCTTC CASSRGAGSYNYGYTF
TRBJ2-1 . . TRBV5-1 TGCGCCAGCAGCACCACCGGGACGGTTTACAATGAGCAGTTCTTC CASSTTGTVYNEQFF
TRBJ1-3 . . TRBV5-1 TGCGCCAGCAGCCCGGGCCTCCGGGCCGGGGGAAACACCATATATTTT CASSPGLRAGGNTIYF
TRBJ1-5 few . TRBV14 TGTGCCAGCAGCCAAGATTGGGGCGAGCAGCCCCAGCATTTT CASSQDWGEQPQHF
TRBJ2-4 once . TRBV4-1 TGCGCCAGCACCCTACGGACATCGGCCAAAAACATTCAGTACTTC CASTLRTSAKNIQYF
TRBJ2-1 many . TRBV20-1 TGCAGTTCCCCGGGGCCCCGGAAGGATGAGCAGTTCTTC CSSPGPRKDEQFF
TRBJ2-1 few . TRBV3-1 TGTGCCAGCGCTGTTCTAAGGGGTCAGCAGTTCTTC CASAVLRGQQFF
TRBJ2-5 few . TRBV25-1 TGTGCCAGCAGTGAGGGACAAAAGTGGGAGACCCAGTACTTC CASSEGQKWETQYF
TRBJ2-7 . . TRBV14 TGTGCCACCAGTGGAGTCTCCTACGAGCAGTACTTC CATSGVSYEQYF
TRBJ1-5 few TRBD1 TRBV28 TGTGCCAGCAGTTTAGGGACAGGGGGCAGGGGCAATCAGCCCCAGCATTTT CASSLGTGGRGNQPQHF
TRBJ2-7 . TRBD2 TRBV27 TGTGCCAGCAGTACTAGCGGGAGGGCCCTCGGGTACGAGCAGTACTTC CASSTSGRALGYEQYF
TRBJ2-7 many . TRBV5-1 TGCGCCAGCAGCTTTGATTCGGAAATCTACGAGCAGTACTTC CASSFDSEIYEQYF
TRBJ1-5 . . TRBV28 TGTGCCAGCAGTTCATCGGGACATTCAATCAGCACCTGGCATTTT CASSSSGHSISTWHF
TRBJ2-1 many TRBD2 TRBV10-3 TGTGCCATCAGTGGGGCAGGGAGGGATTTGGGTAACAATGAGCAGTTCTTC CAISGAGRDLGNNEQFF
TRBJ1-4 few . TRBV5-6 TGTGCCAGCAGCTACGGGCGTCGGGAGGAAAAACTGTTTTTT CASSYGRREEKLFF